This T cell receptor (beta chain) was sequenced during a study of CD8 T cells in ankylosing spondylitis. Notes on the study in general: Earlier reports found some motif variants in synovial fluid and blood in reactive arthritis. Reports say disease-linked clones showed up significantly more in matched ankylosing spondylitis synovial fluid.

A few counts support this clonotype. Its antigen is unidentified. TCRdb redid the calling of the 5' RACE reads with MiXCR, one entry per CDR3 protein. This sample has over 150,000 distinct CDR3 sequences, with 10% to 15% found just once. CDR3 length: 16 residues. V lost 4 bases and J 7 bases, leaving 23 bases between the germline ends. Germline V gene lookup returns CDR1 MGHRA and CDR2 YSYEKL. This TCR derives from a male donor with ankylosing spondylitis or in good health (not recorded which). Sample: blood, either unsorted or a sorted T cell fraction (not recorded which). The gene calls are TRBV4-1 and TRBJ2-7; D might be TRBD1 (6 bases). The DNA of the CDR3 is TGCGCCAGCAGCCGGACGAGCTGGGGGCCGGTGTCGGAGCAGTACTTC. This codes for CASSRTSWGPVSEQYF.